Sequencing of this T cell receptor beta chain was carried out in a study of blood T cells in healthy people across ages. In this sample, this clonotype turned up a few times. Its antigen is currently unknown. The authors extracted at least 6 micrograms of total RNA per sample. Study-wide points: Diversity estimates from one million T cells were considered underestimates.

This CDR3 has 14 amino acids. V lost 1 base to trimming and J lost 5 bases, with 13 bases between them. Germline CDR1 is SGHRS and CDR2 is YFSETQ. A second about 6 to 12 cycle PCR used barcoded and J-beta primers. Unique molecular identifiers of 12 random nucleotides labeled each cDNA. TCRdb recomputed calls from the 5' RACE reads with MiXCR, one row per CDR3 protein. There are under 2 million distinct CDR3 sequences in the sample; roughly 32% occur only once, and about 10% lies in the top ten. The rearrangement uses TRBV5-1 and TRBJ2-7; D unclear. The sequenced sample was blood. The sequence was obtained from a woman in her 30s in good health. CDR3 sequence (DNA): TGCGCCAGCAGCTTGTCTTGGGCAGGCCACGAGCAGTACTTC. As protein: CASSLSWAGHEQYF.